This T cell receptor (beta chain) was recorded in a study of blood T cell repertoires in COVID-19 (dated by TCRdb to 2018 to 2020). Regarding the complete study: Samples covering the acute and convalescent phases of COVID-19 were provided by collaborators in the United States, Italy and Spain. The repertoires were released in a freely available public database intended as a resource for research on the immune response to SARS-CoV-2. The sample metadata nearly always contained a de-identified subject ID, COVID-19 status, age in years and sex. Deeply sampled blood TCRbeta repertoires from subjects exposed to, actively infected with, or recovered from COVID-19 were included in the dataset. Samples were obtained from the ongoing ImmuneRACE study (first 160 participants) and from about 1,300 subjects provided by 6 global collaborators. The material from the prospective study consisted of cDNA or gDNA derived from T cells, B-cell-depleted T cells, or PBMCs. Where HLA class I and class II types were available, the types were taken from metadata supplied by the sample provider, not from assay-based typing.

The CDR3 sequence holds 19 residues, the cysteine and phenylalanine included. Kept here is only the CDR3 DNA, which spans 57 bases and is read in frame from base 1. Trimmed from V: 2 bases; trimmed from J: 1 base; junction bases lacking a gene match: 9. CDR1 and CDR2 are drawn from the germline V gene: KGHSH, LQKENI. A single count supports this clone. No cognate antigen has been identified for it. No base-level quality is on record; no much larger clone is a single base apart. Broad study findings and their caveats: The amount of clinical and demographic metadata varied by source and participant and was provided uncurated.

The collaborating institutions used their own protocols to collect whole blood in K2EDTA tubes. For TCRbeta analysis, collaborator samples were shipped as frozen whole blood, as isolated PBMCs, or as DNA extracted from either sample type. TCRbeta CDR3 regions were amplified from genomic DNA by means of the immunoSEQ Assay, a bias-controlled multiplex PCR. Per the original workflow: Nucleated cell counts per sample were estimated from amplification of reference gene primers within the assay. To quantify the absolute abundance of each unique TCRbeta CDR3 rearrangement, sequence reads were collapsed and filtered. For each sample, productive Simpson clonality was calculated as the square root of Simpson's diversity index across productive rearrangements. The table was pulled from immuneACCESS by TCRdb, which kept in-frame rearrangements only. Such tables lose some clones; where checked, under half of the loss comes from unresolved V genes, and the rest has no known cause. The D gene and trimming were derived from the DNA, and the V and J assignments and clone size from that table. The table for this sample lists tens of thousands of clones; approximately 90% of them were counted only once. The ten largest account for under 6.5% of the sample.

The origin of this receptor is a man between 60 and 75 years old with active COVID-19. This receptor chain uses TRBV18 and TRBJ2-7; TRBD2 agrees with 15 junctional bases. What was sequenced was peripheral blood. The DNA is as follows: TGTGCCAGCTCACCAATCTCCGGGACTAGCGGGGGGAGTTCCTACGAGCAGTACTTC. It is translated as CASSPISGTSGGSSYEQYF.